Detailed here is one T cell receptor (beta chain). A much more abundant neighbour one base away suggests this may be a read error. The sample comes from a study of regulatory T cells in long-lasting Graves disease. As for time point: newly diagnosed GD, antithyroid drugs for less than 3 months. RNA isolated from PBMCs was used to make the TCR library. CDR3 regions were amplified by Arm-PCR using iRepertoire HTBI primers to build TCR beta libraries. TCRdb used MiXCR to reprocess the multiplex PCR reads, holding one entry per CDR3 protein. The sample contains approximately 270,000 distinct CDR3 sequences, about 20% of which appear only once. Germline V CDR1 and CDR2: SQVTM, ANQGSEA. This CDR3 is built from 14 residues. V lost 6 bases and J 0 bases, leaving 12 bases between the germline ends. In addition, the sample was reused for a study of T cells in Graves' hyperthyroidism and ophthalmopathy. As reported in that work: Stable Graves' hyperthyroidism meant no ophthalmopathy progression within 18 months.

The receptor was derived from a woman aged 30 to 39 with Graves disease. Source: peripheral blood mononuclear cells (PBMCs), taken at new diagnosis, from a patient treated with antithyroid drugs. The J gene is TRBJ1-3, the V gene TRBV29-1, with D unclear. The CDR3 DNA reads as TGCAGCGTGCCCTCGGAGGGCTCTGGAAACACCATATATTTT. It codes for CSVPSEGSGNTIYF.